The 20 T cell receptor beta chains below all came from one sample that was sequenced in a study of human T cells and chemical hapten exposure. TCRdb processed the RACE reads anew with MiXCR; each CDR3 protein has one entry. The table records tens of thousands of distinct CDR3 sequences, roughly 9.8% of them present only once. As for time point: patch test 1, 2 weeks after DPC sensitization. The treatment denotes: therapeutic diphenylcyclopropenone sensitization with weekly scalp DPC. This material consisted of whole blood, taken in connection with sensitization to the hapten diphenylcyclopropenone (DPC). The receptors originated from a woman aged 40-49 years with alopecia areata. Some clones in this sample may be carry-over from other donors' samples.

This clonotype has a handful of counts. The chain uses TRBV6-2 or TRBV6-3 and TRBJ2-6; either TRBD1 or TRBD2 may fit D (5 bases each). Germline loops: CDR1 MNHEY, CDR2 SVGEGT. The ends were cut back, 0 bases at V and 0 bases at J, with 9 bases in the middle. The CDR3 spans 17 residues. CDR3 region: CASSYSGGYSGANVLTF. CDR3 DNA: TGTGCCAGCAGTTACTCTGGGGGATACTCTGGGGCCAACGTCCTGACTTTC.

The rearrangement joins TRBV4-3 to TRBJ1-2; D is undetermined. V was shortened by 2 bases and J by 2 bases, with 12 bases between the two germline ends. The CDR3 runs to 15 residues. Germline values: CDR1 LGHNA, CDR2 YSLEER. CDR3 bases: TGCGCCAGCAGCCAACAGAGTCGACCCAACTATGGCTACACCTTC. This sequence encodes CASSQQSRPNYGYTF.

The chain links TRBV7-2 to TRBJ2-5; TRBD2 aligns across 9 bases. The CDR3 length is 18 residues. Trimming at V came to 5 bases and at J to 2 bases, leaving 15 bases not matched to a gene. Germline V gene sequence: CDR1 SGHTA, CDR2 FQGNSA. CDR3 nucleotide sequence: TGTGCCAGCAGCCTGAGCCGCTGGCTAGCGGGGTTTCAAGAGACCCAGTACTTC. Encoded protein: CASSLSRWLAGFQETQYF.

This clonotype was seen more than once but under ten times. The CDR3 DNA is TGTGCCAGCAGCCAAGGAAATCGGGGGGTGAGCGGCTACACCTTC. This encodes CASSQGNRGVSGYTF. The rearrangement links TRBV3-1 to TRBJ1-2; TRBD1 is a possible D gene (5 bases). Trimming pared 1 base from V and 8 bases from J, leaving 17 bases between. The CDR3 totals 15 residues. Germline CDR1 and CDR2: LGHDT and YNNKEL (reference sequence).

This clonotype was seen many times. The V and J genes are TRBV12-3 or TRBV12-4 and TRBJ1-5; D uncertain. The CDR3 runs 15 residues. V lost 3 bases and J lost 3, with 12 bases in between. CDR3 sequence reads: CASSFAGRDNQPQHF. The CDR3 coding sequence is TGTGCCAGCAGTTTCGCGGGGAGGGACAATCAGCCCCAGCATTTT.

This clonotype turned up a few times. This chain joins TRBV29-1 and TRBJ2-7; 7 bases agree with TRBD2. The CDR3 runs 13 residues. Germline CDR1 SQVTM, CDR2 ANQGSEA. J lost 3 bases, V lost 4 bases, and 6 bases had no gene match. The CDR3 sequence is CSVGREGLYEQYF. CDR3 bases: TGCAGCGTTGGCAGGGAGGGCCTCTACGAGCAGTACTTC.

The rearrangement uses TRBV20-1 and TRBJ2-7; no reliable D call. Germline values: CDR1 DFQATT, CDR2 SNEGSKA (reference sequence). The CDR3 contains 13 residues. V shed 6 bases and J shed 4 bases, with 16 bases lying between them. DNA of the CDR3: TGCAGTGCCCTACCTAGGGTACTATACGAGCAGTACTTC. Translating it yields CSALPRVLYEQYF.

This clonotype was counted many times. The J gene is TRBJ2-2, the V gene TRBV7-9, with 8 bases matching TRBD1. The junction had 7 bases not matched to a gene; V was cut back by 6 bases and J by 4 bases. Germline V lookup: CDR1 SEHNR, CDR2 FQNEAQ (reference sequence). This CDR3 has 15 residues. In nucleotides, the CDR3 is TGTGCCAGCAGTGGAGACAGGGGAAGCACCGGGGAGCTGTTTTTT. It specifies CASSGDRGSTGELFF.

This chain connects TRBV5-1 to TRBJ2-5; 13 nucleotides match TRBD2. Germline V gene lookup returns CDR1 SGHRS and CDR2 YFSETQ. The CDR3 has 17 amino acids. Trimming removed 4 bases from V and 4 bases from J; junction bases left unmatched: 10. The CDR3 coding sequence is TGCGCCAGCAGCCCCGGACTAGCGGGGGCGTACCTAGAGACCCAGTACTTC. Residues: CASSPGLAGAYLETQYF.

This clonotype has a count of ten or more. The V gene is TRBV7-2, the J gene TRBJ2-1; no definite D call. V was cut by 4 bases and J by 4 bases, with 14 bases left in between. The germline gives CDR1 SGHTA, CDR2 FQGNSA. The CDR3 is 15 residues long. DNA for the CDR3: TGTGCCAGCAGCTCCCGACGTGGCTTTTACAATGAGCAGTTCTTC. It encodes CASSSRRGFYNEQFF. Filled out from reference TRBV7-2 and TRBJ2-1, the complete variable domain reads GAGVSQSPSNKVTEKGKDVELRCDPISGHTALYWYRQSLGQGLEFLIYFQGNSAPDKSGLPSDRFSAERTGGSVSTLTIQRTQQEDSAVYLCASSSRRGFYNEQFFGPGTRLTVL.

This clonotype appeared a few times. The V gene is TRBV11-2, the J gene TRBJ2-1, with TRBD2 matching 12 bases. CDR3 length: 14 residues. In germline, CDR1 is SGHAT, CDR2 FQNNGV. V dropped 5 bases and J dropped 6; count of bases not matched to a gene: 2. CDR3 sequence (DNA): TGTGCCAGCAGCGAGACTAGCGGGGGCAATGAGCAGTTCTTC. As protein: CASSETSGGNEQFF.

This clonotype appeared many times. The CDR3 loop reads CASSLLGQGGQPQHF. CDR3 DNA: TGTGCCAGCAGCTTACTCGGGCAGGGCGGTCAGCCCCAGCATTTT. V and J are TRBV6-6 and TRBJ1-5, with D perhaps TRBD1 (5 bases). The CDR3 extends over 15 amino acids. In germline, CDR1 is MNHNY, CDR2 SVGAGI (reference sequence). The V end lost 6 bases, the J end lost 6 bases, and 18 bases lay between the germline ends.

This clonotype was detected ten times or more. This sequence joins TRBV3-1 and TRBJ2-1; 7 bases align to TRBD1. From germline, CDR1 is LGHDT and CDR2 YNNKEL (reference sequence). The CDR3 is 15 residues long. V trimming: 5 bases; J trimming: 4 bases; junction bases outside the gene matches: 8. The CDR3 nucleotides are TGTGCCAGCAGCTTAAACAGGGGTGGATACAATGAGCAGTTCTTC. It yields the protein CASSLNRGGYNEQFF.

The J gene is TRBJ2-1, the V gene TRBV5-1; tentatively, D is TRBD2 (7 bases). Germline V gene sequence: CDR1 SGHRS, CDR2 YFSETQ. The length of the CDR3 is 12 residues. V dropped 4 bases and J dropped 10 bases, with 12 bases sitting between them. In DNA form, the CDR3 reads TGCGCCAGCAGCATGGGGGGGCGAGAGCAGTTCTTC. Translating it yields CASSMGGREQFF.

This clonotype occurred a few times. At one boundary the junction diverges from the germline segment, which might be a read error. This chain links TRBV4-1 with TRBJ2-2, with 8 nucleotides matching TRBD2. Germline loops: CDR1 MGHRA, CDR2 YSYEKL. The CDR3 length is 17 residues. This CDR3 reads CASSPRGAGGATGVLFF. The CDR3 coding sequence is TGCGCCAGCAGCCCCCGGGGCGCCGGGGGGGCCACCGGGGTGCTGTTTTTT.

The chain couples TRBV6-5 to TRBJ1-1, with D possibly TRBD1 on 5 matching bases. V shed 0 bases and J shed 8 bases, with 13 bases lying between them. From germline, CDR1 is MNHEY and CDR2 SVGAGI. The CDR3 has 14 amino acids. The CDR3 bases are TGTGCCAGCAGTTACTCGACGGGACTGACCGAAGCTTTCTTT. Its translation is CASSYSTGLTEAFF.

This clonotype was counted many times. V and J are TRBV7-2 and TRBJ2-1, with D perhaps matching TRBD2 (6 bases). Germline CDR1 SGHTA, CDR2 FQGNSA. The CDR3 contains 13 residues. V shed 7 bases and J shed 10 bases, with 17 bases lying between them. The CDR3 sequence: CASNRDLTSEQFF. Written as DNA, the CDR3 is TGTGCCAGCAACCGCGATCTTACTAGCGAGCAGTTCTTC.

In its sample, this clonotype was seen a few times. The chain joins TRBV4-3 to TRBJ2-5; D is uncertain. The germline gives CDR1 LGHNA, CDR2 YSLEER. There are 15 residues in the CDR3. Trimming pared 0 bases from V and 2 bases from J, leaving 10 bases between. The CDR3 reads CASSQDRGFQETQYF. For the CDR3, the DNA is TGCGCCAGCAGCCAAGACAGAGGCTTTCAAGAGACCCAGTACTTC.

This clonotype came up many times. This chain links TRBV27 with TRBJ1-2; the match to TRBD1 covers 7 bases. This CDR3 region has 13 residues. V gave up 6 bases and J gave up 10 bases; unmatched junction bases: 11. Germline CDR1 and CDR2: MNHEY and SMNVEV (reference sequence). The CDR3 bases are TGTGCCAGCAGCCGGGACAGAACGTATTCCTACACCTTC. Its translation is CASSRDRTYSYTF.

The table lists this clonotype with many counts. The J gene is TRBJ1-2, the V gene TRBV27, with D possibly being TRBD1 (6 bases). The V gene lost 2 bases and the J gene lost 8 bases, with 12 bases spanning the gap. The CDR3 is made up of 13 amino acids. In germline, CDR1 is MNHEY, CDR2 SMNVEV (reference sequence). The DNA for the CDR3 is TGTGCCAGCAGTTTAACAGGGAATTGGGGCTACACCTTC. It translates to CASSLTGNWGYTF.